Given below is one TCR beta chain in context. Its antigen remains unknown. Germline V gene sequence: CDR1 KGHSH, CDR2 LQKENI. The CDR3 is 15 residues long. Trimming removed 3 bases from V and 6 bases from J, with 15 bases in between. The data stem from a study of cytomegalovirus exposure and HLA in healthy donors. General study results and limits: Most observed TCR sequences were rare, whereas some public TCRs were detected in many donors. Roughly uniform sequencing depth across donors was assumed, possibly incorrectly.

PCR amplification relied on 60 Vbeta primers (plus 13 Jbeta primers). Produced via immunoSEQ multiplex PCR; TCRdb's table is partial and in-frame only. Counted here are fewer than 200,000 clones, about 80% occurring once; the ten biggest clones make up roughly 1.3%. Sequenced input: PBMCs. This TCR was recovered from a woman aged 45-60 years in good health and CMV-seronegative. The chain employs TRBV18 and TRBJ2-1; D is possibly TRBD1 (6 bases). The CDR3 protein is CASSPRAGVGNEQFF. Written as DNA, the CDR3 is TGTGCCAGCTCACCGAGGGCAGGGGTAGGCAATGAGCAGTTCTTC.